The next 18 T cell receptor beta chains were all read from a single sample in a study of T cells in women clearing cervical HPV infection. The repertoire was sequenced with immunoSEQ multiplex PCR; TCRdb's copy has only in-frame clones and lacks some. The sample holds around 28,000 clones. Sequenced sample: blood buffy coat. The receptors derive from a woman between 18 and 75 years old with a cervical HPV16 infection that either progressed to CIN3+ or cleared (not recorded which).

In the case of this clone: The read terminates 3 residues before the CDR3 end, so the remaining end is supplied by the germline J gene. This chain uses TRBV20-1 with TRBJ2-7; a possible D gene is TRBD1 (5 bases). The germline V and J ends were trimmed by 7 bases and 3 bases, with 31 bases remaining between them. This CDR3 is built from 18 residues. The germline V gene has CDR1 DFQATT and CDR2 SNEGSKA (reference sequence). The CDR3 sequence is CSGVRGRGKVLTFYEQYF. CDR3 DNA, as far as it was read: TGCAGTGGGGTAAGGGGAAGGGGAAAGGTCCTAACTTTCTACGAG.

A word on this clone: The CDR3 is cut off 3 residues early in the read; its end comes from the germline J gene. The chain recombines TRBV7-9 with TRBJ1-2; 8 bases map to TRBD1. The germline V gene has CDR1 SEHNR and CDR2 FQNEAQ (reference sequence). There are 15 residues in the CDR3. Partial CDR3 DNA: TGTGCCAGCAGCTTATACAGGGGGGCCACAGATACC. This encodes CASSLYRGATDT. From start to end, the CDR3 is CASSLYRGATDTYTF. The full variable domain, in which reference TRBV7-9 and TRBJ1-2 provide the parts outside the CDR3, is DTGVSQNPRHKITKRGQNVTFRCDPISEHNRLYWYRQTLGQGPEFLTYFQNEAQLEKSRLLSDRFSAERPKGSFSTLEIQRTEQGDSAMYLCASSLYRGATDTYTFGSGTRLTVV.

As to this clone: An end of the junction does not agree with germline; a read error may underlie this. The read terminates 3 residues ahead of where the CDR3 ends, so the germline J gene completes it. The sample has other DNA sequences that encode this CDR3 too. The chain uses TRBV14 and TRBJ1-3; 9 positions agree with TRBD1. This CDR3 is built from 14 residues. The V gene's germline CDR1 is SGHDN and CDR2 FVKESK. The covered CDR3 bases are TGTGCCAGCAGTCGGACAGGGGCTGGAAACACT. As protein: CASSRTGAGNT. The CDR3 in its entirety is CASSRTGAGNTIYF.

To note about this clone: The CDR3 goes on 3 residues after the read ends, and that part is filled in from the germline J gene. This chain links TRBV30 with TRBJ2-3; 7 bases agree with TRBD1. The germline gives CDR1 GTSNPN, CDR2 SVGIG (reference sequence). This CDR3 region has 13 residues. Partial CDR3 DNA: TGTGCCTGGAGTACAGGGGATGGGGAGACG. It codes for CAWSTGDGET. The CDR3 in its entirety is CAWSTGDGETQYF.

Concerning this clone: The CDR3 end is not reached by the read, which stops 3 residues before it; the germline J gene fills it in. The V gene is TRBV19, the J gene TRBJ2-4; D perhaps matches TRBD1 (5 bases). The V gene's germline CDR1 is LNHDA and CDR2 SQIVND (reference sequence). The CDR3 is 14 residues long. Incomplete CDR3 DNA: TGTGCCAGTAATGGGGCCCTCTCCTTCTATGGT. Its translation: CASNGALSFYG. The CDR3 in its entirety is CASNGALSFYGQYF. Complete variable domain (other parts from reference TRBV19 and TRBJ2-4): DGGITQSPKYLFRKEGQNVTLSCEQNLNHDAMYWYRQDPGQGLRLIYYSQIVNDFQKGDIAEGYSVSREKKESFPLTVTSAQKNPTAFYLCASNGALSFYGQYFGAGTRLSVL.

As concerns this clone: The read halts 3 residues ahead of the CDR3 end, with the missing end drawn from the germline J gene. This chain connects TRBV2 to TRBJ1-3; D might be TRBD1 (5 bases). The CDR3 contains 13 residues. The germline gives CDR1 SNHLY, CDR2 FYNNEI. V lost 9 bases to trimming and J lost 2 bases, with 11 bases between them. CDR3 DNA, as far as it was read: TGTGCCAGTACCAGGGAGACTGGAAACACC. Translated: CASTRETGNT. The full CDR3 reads CASTRETGNTIYF.

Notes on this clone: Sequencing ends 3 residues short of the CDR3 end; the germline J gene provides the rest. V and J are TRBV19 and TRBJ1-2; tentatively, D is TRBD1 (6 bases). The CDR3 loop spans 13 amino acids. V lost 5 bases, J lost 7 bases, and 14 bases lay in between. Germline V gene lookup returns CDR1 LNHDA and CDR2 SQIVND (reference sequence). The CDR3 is CASSADSRLGYTF. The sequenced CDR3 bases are TGTGCCAGTAGTGCGGACAGTCGCCTTGGC. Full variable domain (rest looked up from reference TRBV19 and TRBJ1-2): DGGITQSPKYLFRKEGQNVTLSCEQNLNHDAMYWYRQDPGQGLRLIYYSQIVNDFQKGDIAEGYSVSREKKESFPLTVTSAQKNPTAFYLCASSADSRLGYTFGSGTRLTVV.

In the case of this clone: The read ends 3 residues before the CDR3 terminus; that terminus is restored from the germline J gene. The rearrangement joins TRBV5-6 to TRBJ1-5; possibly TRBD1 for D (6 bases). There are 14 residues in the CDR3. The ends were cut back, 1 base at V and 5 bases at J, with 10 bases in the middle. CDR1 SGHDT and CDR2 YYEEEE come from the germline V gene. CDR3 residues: CASSLTGQDQPQHF. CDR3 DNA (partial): TGTGCCAGCAGCTTGACAGGGCAGGATCAGCCC.

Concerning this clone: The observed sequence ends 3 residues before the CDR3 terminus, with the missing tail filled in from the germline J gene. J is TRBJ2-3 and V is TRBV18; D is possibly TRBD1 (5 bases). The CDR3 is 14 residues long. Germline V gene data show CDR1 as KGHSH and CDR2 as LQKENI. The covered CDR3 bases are TGTGCCAGCTCACCAAGGACACTTCAAGAGACG. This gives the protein CASSPRTLQET. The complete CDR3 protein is CASSPRTLQETQYF.

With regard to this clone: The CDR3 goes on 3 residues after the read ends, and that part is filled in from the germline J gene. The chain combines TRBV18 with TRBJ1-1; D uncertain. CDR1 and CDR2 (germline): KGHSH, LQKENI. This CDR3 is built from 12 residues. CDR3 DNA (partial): TGTGCCAGCTCACCACTTACGGGGGAA. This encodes CASSPLTGE. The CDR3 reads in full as CASSPLTGEAFF.

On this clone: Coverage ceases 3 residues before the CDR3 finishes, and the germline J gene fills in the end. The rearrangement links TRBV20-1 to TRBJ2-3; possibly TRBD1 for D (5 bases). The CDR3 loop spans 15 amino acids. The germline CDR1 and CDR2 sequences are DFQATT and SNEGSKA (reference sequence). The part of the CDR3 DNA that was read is TGCAGTGCTAAAAGACAGACCTATAGCAATCAGCCG. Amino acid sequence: CSAKRQTYSNQP. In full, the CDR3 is CSAKRQTYSNQPQYF.

The CDR3 loop reads CATSDVPQWGRGHVGELFF. The CDR3 DNA, read in part, is TGTGCCACCAGTGATGTCCCCCAATGGGGCAGGGGGCACGTCGGGGAG. The chain links TRBV24-1 to TRBJ2-2; 8 positions agree with TRBD1. Read coverage stops 3 residues before the CDR3 terminus; the germline J gene supplies the remainder. There are 19 residues in the CDR3. The germline V gene encodes CDR1 KGHDR and CDR2 SFDVKD. The V and J ends lost 3 bases and 7 bases, in that order; junction bases with no gene match: 18.

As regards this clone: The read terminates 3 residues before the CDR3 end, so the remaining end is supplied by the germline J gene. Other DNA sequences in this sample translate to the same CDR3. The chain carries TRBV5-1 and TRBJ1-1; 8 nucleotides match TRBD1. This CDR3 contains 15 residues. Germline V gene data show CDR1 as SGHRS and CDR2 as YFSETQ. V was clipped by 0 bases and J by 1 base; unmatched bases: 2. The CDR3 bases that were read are TGCGCCAGCAGCTTGGGTGGACAGGGGAACACTGAA. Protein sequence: CASSLGGQGNTE. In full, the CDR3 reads CASSLGGQGNTEAFF. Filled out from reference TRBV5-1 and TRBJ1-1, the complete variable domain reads KAGVTQTPRYLIKTRGQQVTLSCSPISGHRSVSWYQQTPGQGLQFLFEYFSETQRNKGNFPGRFSGRQFSNSRSEMNVSTLELGDSALYLCASSLGGQGNTEAFFGQGTRLTVV.

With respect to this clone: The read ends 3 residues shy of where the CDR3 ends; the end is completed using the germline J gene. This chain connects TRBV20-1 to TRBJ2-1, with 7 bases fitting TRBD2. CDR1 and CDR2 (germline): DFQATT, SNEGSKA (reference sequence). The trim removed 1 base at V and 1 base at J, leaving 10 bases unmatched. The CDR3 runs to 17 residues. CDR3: CSARALADATSYNEQFF. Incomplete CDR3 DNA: TGCAGTGCTAGAGCCCTAGCGGACGCCACATCCTACAATGAG.

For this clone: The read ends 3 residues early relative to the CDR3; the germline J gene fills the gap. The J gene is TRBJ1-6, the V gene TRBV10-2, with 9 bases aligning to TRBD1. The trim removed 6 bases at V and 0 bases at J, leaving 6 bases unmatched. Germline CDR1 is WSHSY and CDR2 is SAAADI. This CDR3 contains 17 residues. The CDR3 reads CASRPGTGNSYNSPLHF. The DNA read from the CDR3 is TGCGCCAGCAGGCCCGGGACAGGGAACTCCTATAATTCACCC.

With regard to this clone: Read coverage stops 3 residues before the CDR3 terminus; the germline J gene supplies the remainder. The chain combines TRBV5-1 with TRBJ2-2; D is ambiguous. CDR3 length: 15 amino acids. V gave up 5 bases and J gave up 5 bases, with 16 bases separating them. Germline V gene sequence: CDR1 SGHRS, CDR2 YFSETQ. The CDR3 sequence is CASREVERSTGELFF. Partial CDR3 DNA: TGCGCCAGCAGGGAAGTTGAGCGTTCAACCGGGGAG.

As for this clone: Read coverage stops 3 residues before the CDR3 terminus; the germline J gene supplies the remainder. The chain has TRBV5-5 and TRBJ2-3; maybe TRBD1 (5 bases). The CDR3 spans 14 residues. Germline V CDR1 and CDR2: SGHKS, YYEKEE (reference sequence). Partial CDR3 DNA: TGTGCCAGCAGCTCAGCAGGGAAAGGAGAGACG. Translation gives CASSSAGKGET. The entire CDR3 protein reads CASSSAGKGETQYF.

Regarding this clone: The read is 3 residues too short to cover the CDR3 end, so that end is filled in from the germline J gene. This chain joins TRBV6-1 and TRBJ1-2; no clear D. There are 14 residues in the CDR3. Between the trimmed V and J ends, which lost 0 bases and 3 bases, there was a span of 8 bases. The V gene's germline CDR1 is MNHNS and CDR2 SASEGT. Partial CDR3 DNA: TGTGCCAGCAGTGAAGCGGGTCGGGACTATGGC. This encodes CASSEAGRDYG. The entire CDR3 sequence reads CASSEAGRDYGYTF.